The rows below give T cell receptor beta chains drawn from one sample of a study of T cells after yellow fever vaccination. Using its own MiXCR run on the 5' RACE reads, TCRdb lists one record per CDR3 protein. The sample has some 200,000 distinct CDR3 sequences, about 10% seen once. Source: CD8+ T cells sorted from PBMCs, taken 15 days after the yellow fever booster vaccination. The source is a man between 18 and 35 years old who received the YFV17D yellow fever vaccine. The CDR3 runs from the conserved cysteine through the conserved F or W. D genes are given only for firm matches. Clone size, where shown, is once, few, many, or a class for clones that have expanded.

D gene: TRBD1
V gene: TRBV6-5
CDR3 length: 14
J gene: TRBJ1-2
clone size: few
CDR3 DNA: TGTGCCAGCAGTCCGGGACAGCAGCCCTATGGCTACACCTTC
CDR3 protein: CASSPGQQPYGYTF

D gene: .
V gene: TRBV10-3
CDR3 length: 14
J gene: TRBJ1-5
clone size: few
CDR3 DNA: TGTGCCATCAGTGAAGAACAGCCTTATCAGCCCCAGCATTTT
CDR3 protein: CAISEEQPYQPQHF

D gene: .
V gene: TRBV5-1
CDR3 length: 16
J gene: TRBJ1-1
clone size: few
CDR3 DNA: TGCGCCAGCAGCCCCCGCCCCCACACCATGAACACTGAAGCTTTCTTT
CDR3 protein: CASSPRPHTMNTEAFF

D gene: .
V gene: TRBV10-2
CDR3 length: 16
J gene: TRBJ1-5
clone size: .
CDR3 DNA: TGCGCCAGCAGTCAACAGGAGAGATATAGCAATCAGCCCCAGCATTTT
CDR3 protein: CASSQQERYSNQPQHF

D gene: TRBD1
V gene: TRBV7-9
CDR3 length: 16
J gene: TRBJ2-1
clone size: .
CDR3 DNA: TGTGCCAGCAGACAAACCGAGACAGGGCCAGGGGATGAGCAGTTCTTC
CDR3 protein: CASRQTETGPGDEQFF

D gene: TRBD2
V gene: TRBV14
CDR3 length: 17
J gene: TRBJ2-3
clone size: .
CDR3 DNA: TGTGCCAGCAGCCAAGTGAAGCGGGGGGGCTCCGCAGATACGCAGTATTTT
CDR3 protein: CASSQVKRGGSADTQYF

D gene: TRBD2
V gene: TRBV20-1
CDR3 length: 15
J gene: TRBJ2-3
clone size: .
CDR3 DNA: TGCAGTGCTCGAGCCGAGCGGGGGAGCACAGATACGCAGTATTTT
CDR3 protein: CSARAERGSTDTQYF

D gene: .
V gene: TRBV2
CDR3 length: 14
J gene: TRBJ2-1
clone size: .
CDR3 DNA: TGTGCCAGCAGTGAATTCGACAGACCCAATGAGCAGTTCTTC
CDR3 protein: CASSEFDRPNEQFF

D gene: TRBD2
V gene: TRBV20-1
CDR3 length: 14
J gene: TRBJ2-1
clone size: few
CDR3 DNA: TGCAGTGCTAGCGGACTAGCGGGTTACAATGAGCAGTTCTTC
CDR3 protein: CSASGLAGYNEQFF

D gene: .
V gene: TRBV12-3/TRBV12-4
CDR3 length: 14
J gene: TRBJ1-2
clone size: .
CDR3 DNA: TGTGCCAGCAGCACCCTAATGGGGAACTATGGCTACACCTTC
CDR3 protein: CASSTLMGNYGYTF

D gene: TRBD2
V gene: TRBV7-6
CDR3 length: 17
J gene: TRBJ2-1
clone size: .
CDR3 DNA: TGTGCCAGCAGCTTATATACCGGGGGGGCCGGTAACAATGAGCAGTTCTTC
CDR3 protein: CASSLYTGGAGNNEQFF

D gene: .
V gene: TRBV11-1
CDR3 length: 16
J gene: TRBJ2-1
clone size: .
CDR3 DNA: TGTGCCAGCAGCTCAAGGGAGTCTAGCTCCTACAATGAGCAGTTCTTC
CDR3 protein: CASSSRESSSYNEQFF

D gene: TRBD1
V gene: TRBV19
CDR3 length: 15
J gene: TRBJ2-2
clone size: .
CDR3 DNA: TGTGCCAGTAGCCCGGGACAGGAAAACACCGGGGAGCTGTTTTTT
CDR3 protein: CASSPGQENTGELFF

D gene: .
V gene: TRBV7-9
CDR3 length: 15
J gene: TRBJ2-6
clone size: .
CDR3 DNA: TGTGCCAGCAGCATTACAGGCTCTGGGGCCAACGTCCTGACTTTC
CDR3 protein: CASSITGSGANVLTF

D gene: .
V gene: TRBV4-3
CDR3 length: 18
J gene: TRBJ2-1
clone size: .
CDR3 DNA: TGCGCCAGCAGCCAAGCGGGGCAGGGGTACTGGACCTACAATGAGCAGTTCTTC
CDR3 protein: CASSQAGQGYWTYNEQFF

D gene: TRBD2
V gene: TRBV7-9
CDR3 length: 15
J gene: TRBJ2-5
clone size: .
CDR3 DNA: TGTGCCAGCAGCCCGGGAGGCGACTTCCAGGAGACCCAGTACTTC
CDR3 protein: CASSPGGDFQETQYF

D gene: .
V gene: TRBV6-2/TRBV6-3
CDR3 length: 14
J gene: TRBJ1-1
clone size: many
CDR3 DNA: TGTGCCAGCAGTTACTCTAGGGGTAACACTGAAGCTTTCTTT
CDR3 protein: CASSYSRGNTEAFF

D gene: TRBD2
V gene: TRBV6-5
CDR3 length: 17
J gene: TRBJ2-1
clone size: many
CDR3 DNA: TGTGCCAGCACCCCGAATAGCGGGGGCCTCTCCTACAATGAGCAGTTCTTC
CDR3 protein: CASTPNSGGLSYNEQFF

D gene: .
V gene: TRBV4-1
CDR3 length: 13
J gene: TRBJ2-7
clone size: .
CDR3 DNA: TGCGCCAGCAGCCGGGCGGTAACCTACGAGCAGTACTTC
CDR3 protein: CASSRAVTYEQYF

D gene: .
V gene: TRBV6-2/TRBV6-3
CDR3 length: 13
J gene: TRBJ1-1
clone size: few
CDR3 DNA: TGTGCCAGCAGTTACACGACCTACACTGAAGCTTTCTTT
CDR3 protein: CASSYTTYTEAFF

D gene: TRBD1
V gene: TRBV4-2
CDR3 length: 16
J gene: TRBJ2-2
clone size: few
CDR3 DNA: TGTGCCAGCAGCCAAACACCGGGACAGGGGACCGGGGAGCTGTTTTTT
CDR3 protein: CASSQTPGQGTGELFF

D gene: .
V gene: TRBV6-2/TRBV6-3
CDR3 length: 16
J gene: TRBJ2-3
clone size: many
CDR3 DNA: TGTGCCAGCAGTTATTTCTTGACAGGACTACCAGATACGCAGTATTTT
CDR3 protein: CASSYFLTGLPDTQYF

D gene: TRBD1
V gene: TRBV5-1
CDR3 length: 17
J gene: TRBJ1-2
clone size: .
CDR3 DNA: TGCGCCAGCAGCTCAGACAGGGCCAGGGCAAAGAACTATGGCTACACCTTC
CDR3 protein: CASSSDRARAKNYGYTF

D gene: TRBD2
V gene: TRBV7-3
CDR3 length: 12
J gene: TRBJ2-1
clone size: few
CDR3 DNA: TGTGCCAGCAGCTCGGGGGGGGATGAGCAGTTCTTC
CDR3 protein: CASSSGGDEQFF

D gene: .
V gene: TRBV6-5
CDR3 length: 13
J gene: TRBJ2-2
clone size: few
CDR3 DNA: TGTGCCAGCAGTTATTTGAACACCGGGGAGCTGTTTTTT
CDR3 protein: CASSYLNTGELFF

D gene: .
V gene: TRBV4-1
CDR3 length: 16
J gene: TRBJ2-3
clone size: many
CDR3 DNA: TGCGCCAGCAGCCTCTCTGGGACGGGGCTCACAGATACGCAGTATTTT
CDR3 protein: CASSLSGTGLTDTQYF

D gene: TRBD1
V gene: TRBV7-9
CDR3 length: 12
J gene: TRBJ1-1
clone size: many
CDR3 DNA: TGTGCCAGCAGTTCAGGGGGCACTGAAGCTTTCTTT
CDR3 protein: CASSSGGTEAFF

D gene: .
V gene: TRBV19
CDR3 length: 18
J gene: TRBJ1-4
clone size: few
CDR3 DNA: TGTGCCAGTAGTATAGGTAACAGGAATCCAACTCCTAATGAAAAACTGTTTTTT
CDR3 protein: CASSIGNRNPTPNEKLFF

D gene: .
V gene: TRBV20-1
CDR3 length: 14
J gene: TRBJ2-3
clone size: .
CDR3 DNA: TGCAGTGCCGCGGGGACTGAGTTCACAGATACGCAGTATTTT
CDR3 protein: CSAAGTEFTDTQYF

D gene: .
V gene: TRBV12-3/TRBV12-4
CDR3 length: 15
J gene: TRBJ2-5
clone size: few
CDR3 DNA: TGTGCCAGCAGTTTACGGGGCGGGACCCAGGAGACCCAGTACTTC
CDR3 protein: CASSLRGGTQETQYF

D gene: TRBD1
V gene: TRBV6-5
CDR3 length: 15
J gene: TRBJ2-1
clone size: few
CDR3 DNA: TGTGCCAGCAGCTACGGGACAGGATCCTACAATGAGCAGTTCTTC
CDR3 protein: CASSYGTGSYNEQFF

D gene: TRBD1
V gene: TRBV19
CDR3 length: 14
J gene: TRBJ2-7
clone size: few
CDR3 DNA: TGTGCCAGTAGTAGCGGGACAGGGGAGTACGAGCAGTACTTC
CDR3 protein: CASSSGTGEYEQYF

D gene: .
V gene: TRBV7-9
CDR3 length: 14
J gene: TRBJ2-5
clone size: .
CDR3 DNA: TGTGCCAGCAGCTTAGGACAGTACCAAGAGACCCAGTACTTC
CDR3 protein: CASSLGQYQETQYF

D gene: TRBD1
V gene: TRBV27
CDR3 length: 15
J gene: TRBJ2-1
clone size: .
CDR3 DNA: TGTGCCAGCAGTACAGGGGGTTCAACCTACAATGAGCAGTTCTTC
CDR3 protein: CASSTGGSTYNEQFF

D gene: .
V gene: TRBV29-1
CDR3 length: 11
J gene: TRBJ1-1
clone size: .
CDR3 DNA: TGCAGCGTTGGAAACAATCCTGAAGCTTTCTTT
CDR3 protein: CSVGNNPEAFF

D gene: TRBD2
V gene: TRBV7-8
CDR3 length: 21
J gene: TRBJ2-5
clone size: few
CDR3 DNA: TGTGCCAGCAGCTTACCCAATGGACTAGCGGGGGCCAACGGAGTTTTGGAGACCCAGTACTTC
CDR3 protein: CASSLPNGLAGANGVLETQYF

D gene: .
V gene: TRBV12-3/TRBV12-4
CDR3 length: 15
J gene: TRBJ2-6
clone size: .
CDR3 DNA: TGTGCCAGCAGTCCCCCTCGGTCTGGGGCCAACGTCCTGACTTTC
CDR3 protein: CASSPPRSGANVLTF

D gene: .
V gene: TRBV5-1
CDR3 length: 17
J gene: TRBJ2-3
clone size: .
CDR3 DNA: TGCGCCAGCAGCTTGGACTGGAGGGTAGGCAGCACAGATACGCAGTATTTT
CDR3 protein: CASSLDWRVGSTDTQYF

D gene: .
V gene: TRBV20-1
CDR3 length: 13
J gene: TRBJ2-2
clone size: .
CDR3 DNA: TGCAGTGCTAGAGGAACGAACACCGGGGAGCTGTTTTTT
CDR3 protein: CSARGTNTGELFF

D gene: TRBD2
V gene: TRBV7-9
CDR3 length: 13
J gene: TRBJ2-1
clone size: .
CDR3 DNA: TGTGCCAGCAGCCGACCTCCGGGGGGTGAGCAGTTCTTC
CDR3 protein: CASSRPPGGEQFF

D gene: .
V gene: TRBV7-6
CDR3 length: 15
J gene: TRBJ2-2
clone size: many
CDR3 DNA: TGTGCCAGCAGCGTAGTGGACACGCTCACCGGGGAGCTGTTTTTT
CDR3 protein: CASSVVDTLTGELFF

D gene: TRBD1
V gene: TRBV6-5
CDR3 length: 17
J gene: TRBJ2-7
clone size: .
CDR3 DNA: TGTGCCAGCAGTGGATTCCCGACAGGGCACCCTTCCTACGAGCAGTACTTC
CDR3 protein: CASSGFPTGHPSYEQYF

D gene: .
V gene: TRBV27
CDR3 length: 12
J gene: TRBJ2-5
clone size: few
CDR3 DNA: TGTGCCAGCGGGCCAGGGGAAGAGACCCAGTACTTC
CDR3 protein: CASGPGEETQYF

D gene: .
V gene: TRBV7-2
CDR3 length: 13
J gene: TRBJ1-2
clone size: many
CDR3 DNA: TGTGCCAGCAGCTTACAGGGGAACTATGGCTACACCTTC
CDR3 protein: CASSLQGNYGYTF

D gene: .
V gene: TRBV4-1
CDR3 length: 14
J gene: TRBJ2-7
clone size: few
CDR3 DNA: TGCGCCAGCAGCCAATCTGGAGCGGCCTACGAGCAGTACTTC
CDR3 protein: CASSQSGAAYEQYF

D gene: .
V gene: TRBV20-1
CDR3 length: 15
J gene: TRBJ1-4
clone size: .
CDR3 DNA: TGCAGTGCTAGGGTTCTGGGACGGCCCTTCGAAAAACTGTTTTTT
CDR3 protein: CSARVLGRPFEKLFF

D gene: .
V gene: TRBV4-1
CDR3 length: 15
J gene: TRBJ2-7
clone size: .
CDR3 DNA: TGCGCCAGCAGCCAAGCACAGGATTTCTCCTACGAGCAGTACTTC
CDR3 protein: CASSQAQDFSYEQYF

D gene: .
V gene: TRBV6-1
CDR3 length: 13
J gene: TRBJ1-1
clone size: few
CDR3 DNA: TGTGCCAGCACCCTGGCAGGGAACACTGAAGCTTTCTTT
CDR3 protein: CASTLAGNTEAFF

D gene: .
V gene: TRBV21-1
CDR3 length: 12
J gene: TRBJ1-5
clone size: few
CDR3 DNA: TGTGCCAGCAGTCGGGATTATCAGCCCCAGCATTTT
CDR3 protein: CASSRDYQPQHF

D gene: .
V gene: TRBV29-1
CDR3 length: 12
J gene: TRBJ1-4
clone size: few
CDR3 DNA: TGCAGCGTTGCTGCAACTAATGAAAAACTGTTTTTT
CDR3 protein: CSVAATNEKLFF

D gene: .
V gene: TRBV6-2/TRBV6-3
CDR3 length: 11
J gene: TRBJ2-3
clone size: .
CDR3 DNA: TGTGCCGTGGGCTTCACAGATACGCAGTATTTT
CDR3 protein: CAVGFTDTQYF

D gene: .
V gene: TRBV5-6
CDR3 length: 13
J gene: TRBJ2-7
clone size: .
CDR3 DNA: TGCGCCAGCAGCTTCAGGAACTACTACGAGCAGTACTTC
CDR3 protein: CASSFRNYYEQYF

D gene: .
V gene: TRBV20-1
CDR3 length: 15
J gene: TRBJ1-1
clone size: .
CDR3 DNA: TGCAGTGCTAGAGGGGGATGGCGCGGCAACACTGAAGCTTTCTTT
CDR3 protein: CSARGGWRGNTEAFF

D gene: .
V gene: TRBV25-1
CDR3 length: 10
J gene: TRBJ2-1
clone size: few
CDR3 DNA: TGTGCCAGCAGTGATCTAAAGCAGTTCTTC
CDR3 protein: CASSDLKQFF

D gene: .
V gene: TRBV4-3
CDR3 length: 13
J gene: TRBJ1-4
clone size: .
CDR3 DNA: TGCGCCAGCAGCATAACCCCGGGCGGAAAACTGTTTTTT
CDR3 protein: CASSITPGGKLFF